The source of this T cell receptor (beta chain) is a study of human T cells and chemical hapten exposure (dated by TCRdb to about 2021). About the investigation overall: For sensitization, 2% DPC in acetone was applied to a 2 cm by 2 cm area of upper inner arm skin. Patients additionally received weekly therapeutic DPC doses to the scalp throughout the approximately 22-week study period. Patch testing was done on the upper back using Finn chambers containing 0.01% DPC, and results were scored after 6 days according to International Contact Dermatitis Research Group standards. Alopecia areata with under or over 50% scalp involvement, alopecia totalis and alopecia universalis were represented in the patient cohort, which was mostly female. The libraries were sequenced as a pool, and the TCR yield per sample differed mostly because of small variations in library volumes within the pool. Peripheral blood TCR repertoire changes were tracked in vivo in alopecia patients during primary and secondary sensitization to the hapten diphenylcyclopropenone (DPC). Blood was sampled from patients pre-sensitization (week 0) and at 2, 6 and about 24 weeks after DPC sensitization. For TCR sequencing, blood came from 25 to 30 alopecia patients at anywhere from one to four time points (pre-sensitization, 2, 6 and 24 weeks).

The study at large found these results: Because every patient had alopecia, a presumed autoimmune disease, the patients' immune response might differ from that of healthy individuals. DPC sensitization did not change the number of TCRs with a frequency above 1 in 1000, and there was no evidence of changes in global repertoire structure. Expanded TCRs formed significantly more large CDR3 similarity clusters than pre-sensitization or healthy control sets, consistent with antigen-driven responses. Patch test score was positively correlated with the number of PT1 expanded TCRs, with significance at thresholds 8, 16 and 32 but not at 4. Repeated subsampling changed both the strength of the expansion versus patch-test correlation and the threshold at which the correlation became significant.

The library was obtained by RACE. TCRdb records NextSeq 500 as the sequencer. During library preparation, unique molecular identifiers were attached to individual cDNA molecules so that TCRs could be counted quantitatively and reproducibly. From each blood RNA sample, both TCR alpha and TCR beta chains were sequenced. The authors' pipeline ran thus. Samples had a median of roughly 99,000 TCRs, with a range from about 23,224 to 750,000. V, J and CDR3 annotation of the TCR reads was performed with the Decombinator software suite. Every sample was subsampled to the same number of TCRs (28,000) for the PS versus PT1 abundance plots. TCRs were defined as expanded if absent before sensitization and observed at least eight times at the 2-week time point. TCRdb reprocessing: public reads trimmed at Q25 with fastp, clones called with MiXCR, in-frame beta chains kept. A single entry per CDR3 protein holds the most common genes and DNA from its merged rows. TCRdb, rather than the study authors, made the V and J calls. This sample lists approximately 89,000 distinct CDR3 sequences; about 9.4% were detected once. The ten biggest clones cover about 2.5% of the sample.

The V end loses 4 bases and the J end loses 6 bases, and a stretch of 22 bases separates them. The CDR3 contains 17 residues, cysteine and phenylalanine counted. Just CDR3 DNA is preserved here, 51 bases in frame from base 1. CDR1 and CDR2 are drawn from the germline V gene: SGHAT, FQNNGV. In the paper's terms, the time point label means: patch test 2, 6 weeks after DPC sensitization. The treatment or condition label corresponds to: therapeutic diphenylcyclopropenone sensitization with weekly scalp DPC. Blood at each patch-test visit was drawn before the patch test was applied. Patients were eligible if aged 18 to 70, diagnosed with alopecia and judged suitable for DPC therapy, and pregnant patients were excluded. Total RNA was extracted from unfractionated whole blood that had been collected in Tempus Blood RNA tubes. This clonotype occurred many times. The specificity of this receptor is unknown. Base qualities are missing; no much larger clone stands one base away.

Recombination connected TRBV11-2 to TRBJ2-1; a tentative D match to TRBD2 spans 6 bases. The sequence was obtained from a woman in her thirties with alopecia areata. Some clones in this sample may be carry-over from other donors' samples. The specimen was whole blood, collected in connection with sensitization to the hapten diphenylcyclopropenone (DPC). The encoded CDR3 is CASSSGALARQANEQFF. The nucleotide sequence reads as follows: TGTGCCAGCAGCTCTGGGGCTCTAGCGAGGCAGGCCAATGAGCAGTTCTTC.